The subject of this entry is one TCR beta chain. This record comes from a study of preoperative IRX-2 immunotherapy in early breast cancer. This sample's treatment: preoperative locoregional IRX-2 cytokine immunotherapy. Samples came from a phase Ib trial of preoperative locoregional IRX-2 cytokine immunotherapy. V gave up 3 bases and J gave up 1 base, with 10 bases separating them. The CDR3 runs to 15 residues. Germline assignment: CDR1 SGHVS and CDR2 FNYEAQ. Produced via immunoSEQ multiplex PCR; TCRdb's table is partial and in-frame only. The data show 25,000 to 30,000 clones, around 74% seen once. The sample here was lymph node tissue, taken after IRX-2 immunotherapy. J is TRBJ1-3 and V is TRBV7-6; no clear D gene. The clonotype originates from a human donor with breast cancer. In DNA form, the CDR3 reads TGTGCCAGCAGCTTTGGGCCCAATTCTGGAAACACCATATATTTT. It yields the protein CASSFGPNSGNTIYF. Combining the CDR3 with reference TRBV7-6 and TRBJ1-3 gives the whole variable domain GAGVSQSPRYKVTKRGQDVALRCDPISGHVSLYWYRQALGQGPEFLTYFNYEAQQDKSGLPNDRFSAERPEGSISTLTIQRTEQRDSAMYRCASSFGPNSGNTIYFGEGSWLTVV.